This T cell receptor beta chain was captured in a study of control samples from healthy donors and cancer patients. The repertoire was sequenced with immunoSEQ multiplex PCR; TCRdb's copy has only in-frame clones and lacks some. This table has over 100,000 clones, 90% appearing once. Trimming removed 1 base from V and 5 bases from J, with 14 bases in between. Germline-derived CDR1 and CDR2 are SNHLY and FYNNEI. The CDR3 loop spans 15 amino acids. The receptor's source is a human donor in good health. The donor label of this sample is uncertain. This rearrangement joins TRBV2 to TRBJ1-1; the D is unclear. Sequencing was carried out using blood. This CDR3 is CASSEEGMLVTEAFF. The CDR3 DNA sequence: TGTGCCAGCAGTGAAGAAGGCATGCTGGTGACTGAAGCTTTCTTT.